The sequence of this T cell receptor (beta chain) was determined in a study of shared clonotypes between healthy human individuals. Samples underwent the assay at deep level. Some clones are missing from TCRdb's copy, which holds only in-frame ones; the method was immunoSEQ multiplex PCR. The sample lists some 500,000 clones, roughly 80% occurring once. Germline V gives CDR1 SEHNR, CDR2 FQNEAQ (reference sequence). The V end was cut by 10 bases, the J end by 3 bases, with 13 bases between. The CDR3 totals 12 residues. Sequenced: PBMCs. This receptor was identified in a woman in her thirties or forties in good health. Some clones in this sample may be carry-over from other donors' samples. The chain links TRBV7-9 to TRBJ2-7; D tentatively reads TRBD1 or TRBD2 (5 bases each). CDR3 sequence reads: CATARGVYEQYF. As DNA, the CDR3 is TGTGCCACCGCTCGAGGGGTCTACGAGCAGTACTTC.